The clone carrying this T cell receptor (beta chain) has only a few counts. The antigen remains unidentified. TCRdb used MiXCR to reprocess the RT-PCR reads, holding one entry per CDR3 protein. This sample has a few hundred thousand distinct CDR3 sequences, with around 13% found just once. The data originate from a study of response to subunit inactivated influenza vaccine. The study, taken as a whole, reports: The authors proposed limited new T cell recruitment per seasonal influenza vaccination.

Material: PBMCs from blood, obtained about 13 days after vaccination. The clonotype comes from a man aged 45 to 65 who received an inactivated influenza vaccine.

CDR3 nucleotides: TGCAGTGCTTCTCCTCCTAGCGGGAGGGCAATAGATACGCAGTATTTT. Its translation: CSASPPSGRAIDTQYF. The chain joins TRBV20-1 to TRBJ2-3; 12 bases agree with TRBD2. This CDR3 region has 16 residues. Per the germline V gene, CDR1 is DFQATT and CDR2 is SNEGSKA (reference sequence). The V gene end was trimmed by 5 bases and the J gene end by 5 bases; junction bases not matched to a gene: 11.